The source of this T cell receptor beta chain is a study of TIL therapy for anti-PD-1-resistant metastatic lung cancer. Study-level background: Progressing patients received lymphodepletion, expanded TIL infusion and IL-2.

The CDR3 has 16 amino acids. V shed 4 bases and J 5 bases; nucleotides not matched to a gene: 9. Germline V gene data show CDR1 as SGHTA and CDR2 as FQGNSA. Time point meaning: pre-treatment sample, taken before nivolumab and TIL therapy. Sequencing used immunoSEQ v3. Clones were sequenced by immunoSEQ multiplex PCR, and TCRdb holds only the in-frame ones, with some missing. Counted here are some 43,000 clones, roughly 85% occurring once; the ten biggest clones make up less than 15%. This TCR was sampled from a man aged 70 or older with non-small cell lung cancer. The V and J genes are TRBV7-2 and TRBJ2-1; 9 bases fit TRBD2. The sample in question was blood, obtained at baseline. CDR3 in DNA: TGTGCCAGCAGCTCCTCTAGCGGGACAACCAACAATGAGCAGTTCTTC. Its protein product is CASSSSSGTTNNEQFF.